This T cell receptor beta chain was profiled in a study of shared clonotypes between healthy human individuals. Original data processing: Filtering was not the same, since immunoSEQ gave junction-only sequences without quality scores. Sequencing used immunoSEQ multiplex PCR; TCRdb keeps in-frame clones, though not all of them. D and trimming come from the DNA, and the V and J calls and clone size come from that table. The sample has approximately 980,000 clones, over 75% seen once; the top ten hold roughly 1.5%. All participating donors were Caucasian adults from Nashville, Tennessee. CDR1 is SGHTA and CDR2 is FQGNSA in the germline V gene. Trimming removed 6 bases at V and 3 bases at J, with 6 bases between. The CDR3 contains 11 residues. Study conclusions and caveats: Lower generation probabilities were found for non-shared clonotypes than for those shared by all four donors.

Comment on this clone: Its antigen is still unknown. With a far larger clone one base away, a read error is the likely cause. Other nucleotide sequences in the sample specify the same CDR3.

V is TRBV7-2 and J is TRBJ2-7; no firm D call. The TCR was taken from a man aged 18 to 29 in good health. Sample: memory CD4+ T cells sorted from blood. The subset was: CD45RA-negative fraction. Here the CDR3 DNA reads TGTGCCAGCAGTTTAAACTACGAGCAGTACTTC. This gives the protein CASSLNYEQYF.